Below, one TCR beta chain is given with its context. Its antigen is not identified. Primers for the PCR totalled 60 Vbeta and 13 Jbeta. TCRdb's table, derived via immunoSEQ multiplex PCR, lists solely in-frame clones and lacks some. The sample records some 130,000 clones, roughly three quarters being singletons. This record comes from a study of cytomegalovirus exposure and HLA in healthy donors. Looking at the study overall: Approximately 190 million T cells yielded 90 million to 130 million unique TCR beta sequences in earlier analysis. Study results and limitations: An analysis done earlier found most TCR beta V segments productive about 87% or about 30% of the time. A missense variant in DCLRE1C was later tied to TCR beta V- and J-gene trimming. Solely CMV serostatus was available to characterize immune exposure.

Germline lookup yields CDR1 SGHAT and CDR2 FQNNGV. This CDR3 has 14 amino acids. V shed 5 bases and J 4 bases; nucleotides not matched to a gene: 5. The receptor was derived from a man aged 30 to 45 in good health and CMV-seronegative. Sequencing was carried out using PBMCs. The genes are TRBV11-2 and TRBJ1-2, with TRBD1 matching over 9 bases. CDR3: CASSPGQGPYGYTF. Written as DNA, the CDR3 is TGTGCCAGCAGCCCCGGACAGGGGCCCTATGGCTACACCTTC. The variable domain in full, with the rest retrieved from reference TRBV11-2 and TRBJ1-2, is EAGVAQSPRYKIIEKRQSVAFWCNPISGHATLYWYQQILGQGPKLLIQFQNNGVVDDSQLPKDRFSAERLKGVDSTLKIQPAKLEDSAVYLCASSPGQGPYGYTFGSGTRLTVV.